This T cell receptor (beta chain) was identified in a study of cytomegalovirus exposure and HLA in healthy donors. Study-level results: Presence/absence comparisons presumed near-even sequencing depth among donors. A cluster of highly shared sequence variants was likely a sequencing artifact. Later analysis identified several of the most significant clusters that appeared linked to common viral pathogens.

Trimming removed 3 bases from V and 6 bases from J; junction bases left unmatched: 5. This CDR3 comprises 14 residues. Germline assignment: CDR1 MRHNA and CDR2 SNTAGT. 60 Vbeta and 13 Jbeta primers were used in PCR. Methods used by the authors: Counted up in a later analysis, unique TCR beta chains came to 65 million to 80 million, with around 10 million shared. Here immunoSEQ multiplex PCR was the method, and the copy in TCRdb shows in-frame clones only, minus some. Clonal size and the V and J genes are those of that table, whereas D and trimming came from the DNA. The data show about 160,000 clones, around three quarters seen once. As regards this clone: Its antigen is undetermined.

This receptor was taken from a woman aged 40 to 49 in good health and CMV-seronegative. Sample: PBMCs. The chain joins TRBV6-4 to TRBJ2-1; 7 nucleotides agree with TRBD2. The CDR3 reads CASSDSGRGNEQFF. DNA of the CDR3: TGTGCCAGCAGTGATTCGGGGAGGGGCAATGAGCAGTTCTTC.